The clone carrying this TCR beta chain was seen a few times. These data are taken from a study of blood T cell repertoires in COVID-19. TCRdb's copy holds only in-frame clones and misses some; the assay was immunoSEQ multiplex PCR. The table lists about 210,000 clones, 86% of them singletons, with around 4% in the top ten. The sample comprised PBMCs or T cells enriched from blood (not recorded which). The clonotype was recovered from a woman aged 25 to 39 who had been exposed to COVID-19.

The CDR3 DNA follows: TGTGCCAGCCGAGGACAGGGCACTAACTATGGCTACACCTTC. Protein sequence: CASRGQGTNYGYTF. The chain carries TRBV2 and TRBJ1-2; 8 nucleotides line up with TRBD1. Trimming at V came to 8 bases and at J to 0 bases, leaving 5 bases not matched to a gene. The CDR3 is 14 residues long. The germline V gene encodes CDR1 SNHLY and CDR2 FYNNEI.